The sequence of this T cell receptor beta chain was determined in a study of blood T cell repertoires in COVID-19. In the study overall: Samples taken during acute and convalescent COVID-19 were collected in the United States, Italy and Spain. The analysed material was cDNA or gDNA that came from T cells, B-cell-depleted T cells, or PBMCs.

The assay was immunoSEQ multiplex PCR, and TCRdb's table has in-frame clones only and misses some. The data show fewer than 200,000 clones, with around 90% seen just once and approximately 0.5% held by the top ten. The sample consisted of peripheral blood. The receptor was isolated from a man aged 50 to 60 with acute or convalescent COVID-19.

The DNA of the CDR3 is TGTGCCAGCAGCTTAACGAACAGCAATTCACCCCTCCACTTT. Amino acid sequence: CASSLTNSNSPLHF. The chain recombines TRBV11-2 with TRBJ1-6, with unresolved D. CDR1 and CDR2 from the germline V gene are SGHAT and FQNNGV. This CDR3 spans 14 amino acids. V was pared by 2 bases and J by 7 bases, with 9 bases between.